The 4 T cell receptor beta chains below were found in one sample sequenced in a study of T cell responses to AZD1222 COVID-19 vaccine. Only in-frame clones appear in the TCRdb table, and some are missing; sequencing was by immunoSEQ multiplex PCR. This table has about 82,000 clones, about 87% appearing once. Source: peripheral blood, taken on day 0 of AZD1222 vaccination. These receptors originate from an adult in good health.

This clone came up once. The chain is built from TRBV7-8 and TRBJ1-2; no clear D. The CDR3 is 15 amino acids. Per the germline V gene, CDR1 is SGHVS and CDR2 is FQNEAQ. V was pared by 1 base and J by 1 base, with 10 bases between. CDR3 in DNA: TGTGCCAGCAGCTTAGAGGATCCCTTTAACTATGGCTACACCTTC. It specifies CASSLEDPFNYGYTF.

The rearrangement uses TRBV27 and TRBJ1-2; D not certain. V lost 6 bases to trimming and J lost 1 base, with 21 bases between them. The CDR3 consists of 17 residues. Germline values: CDR1 MNHEY, CDR2 SMNVEV (reference sequence). CDR3 in DNA: TGTGCCAGCAGGCCGTCAGTTTGGTTTGGGGATAACTATGGCTACACCTTC. Its translation: CASRPSVWFGDNYGYTF.

The genes are TRBV7-8 and TRBJ1-5, with TRBD1 as a possible D gene (5 bases). There are 15 residues in the CDR3. The germline CDR1 and CDR2 sequences are SGHVS and FQNEAQ. The V end lost 3 bases, the J end lost 7 bases, and 16 bases lay between the germline ends. CDR3 protein: CASSFGGGAGQPQHF. Written as DNA, the CDR3 is TGTGCCAGCAGCTTCGGGGGAGGCGCGGGACAGCCCCAGCATTTT. The whole variable domain, filled in from reference TRBV7-8 and TRBJ1-5, reads GAGVSQSPRYKVAKRGQDVALRCDPISGHVSLFWYQQALGQGPEFLTYFQNEAQLDKSGLPSDRFFAERPEGSVSTLKIQRTQQEDSAVYLCASSFGGGAGQPQHFGDGTRLSIL.

The chain employs TRBV6-5 and TRBJ1-2; D ambiguous. V shed 7 bases and J shed 0 bases, with 9 bases lying between them. The CDR3 runs to 13 residues. CDR1 is MNHEY, CDR2 SVGAGI, per germline. CDR3 in DNA: TGTGCCAGCACCGACATTGCTAACTATGGCTACACCTTC. Its translation: CASTDIANYGYTF.